This TCR beta chain was retrieved from a study of blood T cells in healthy people across ages. Overall study: T cells yielded about one barcoded beta molecule per two cells through template switching.

The CDR3 has 15 residues. Germline V lookup: CDR1 SGHDT, CDR2 YYEEEE. Through a sample-barcoded 5' primer and a J-beta primer mix, a second PCR was run for about 6 to 12 cycles. Per-sample output comprised a minimum of 2.5 million paired-end reads containing CDR3. TCRdb ran MiXCR on the 5' RACE reads and lists one entry per CDR3 protein. The sample yields fewer than 2 million distinct CDR3 sequences, 30% to 40% seen once. The sample providers were healthy Caucasian people from Russia, aged about 6 to 95. Each sample had at least 6 million PBMCs isolated. A note on this clonotype: The junction shows a germline mismatch at one end, possibly a read error.

This chain uses TRBV5-6 with TRBJ2-3; D unresolved. Sequencing input: blood. This receptor was identified in a human donor in good health. CDR3 region: CVSSPTIRSTDTQYF. The CDR3 nucleotides are TGTGTCAGCAGCCCGACCATCCGGAGCACAGATACGCAGTATTTT.